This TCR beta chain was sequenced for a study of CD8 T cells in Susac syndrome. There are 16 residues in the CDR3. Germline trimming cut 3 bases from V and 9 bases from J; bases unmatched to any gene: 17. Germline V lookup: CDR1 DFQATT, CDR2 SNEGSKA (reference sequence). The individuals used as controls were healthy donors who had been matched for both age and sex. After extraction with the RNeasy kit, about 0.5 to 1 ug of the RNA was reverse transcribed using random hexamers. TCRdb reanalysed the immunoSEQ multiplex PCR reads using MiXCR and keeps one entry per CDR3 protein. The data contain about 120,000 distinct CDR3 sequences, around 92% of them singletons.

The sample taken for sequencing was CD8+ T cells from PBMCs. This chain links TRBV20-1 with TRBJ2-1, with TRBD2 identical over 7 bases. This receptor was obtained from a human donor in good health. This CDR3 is CSARDERDPRGSEQFF. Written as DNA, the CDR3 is TGCAGTGCTAGGGATGAGCGGGACCCTCGGGGTAGTGAGCAGTTCTTC.